This record concerns one T cell receptor beta chain sequence. Its antigen target is currently unknown. No much larger clone exists at a distance of one base, and base qualities are not known. The High Capacity cDNA Reverse Transcription Kit was used to reverse transcribe all of the isolated RNA, meaning that expressed TCRB transcripts were what got sequenced. Deep immunoSEQ sequencing was performed on naive, central memory and regulatory T cell samples, with an average of roughly 3.5 million total reads per sample. Sorted cells were lysed in RLT buffer, and RNA was extracted using DNase-treated RNeasy Micro or Mini kits according to cell number. To prevent cross-contamination, every cell subset was processed on its own, while patient and healthy donor samples were processed together. The immunoSEQ multiplex PCR was used to amplify TCRB sequences from cDNA, yielding 87-bp fragments that span the CDR3 region. Sequencing of the amplicons was done on the Illumina HiSeq platform. Per the authors' processing: PCR bias was computationally corrected using synthetic template baselines, reads within Hamming distance 2 were collapsed, and singletons that could not be merged were discarded. Reads were aligned against IMGT so that V, D and J genes, CDR3 length and insertions or deletions at six rearrangement sites could be assigned. Clonotype counts were normalized to sorted cell number within each subset before computing true diversity and Gini coefficients with the tcR R package. The overlap coefficient, calculated on TCRB nucleotide sequences, was used to quantify repertoire sharing. In its TCRdb copy, this immuneACCESS table keeps in-frame sequences only and misses some clones. Where compared with another copy, unresolved V genes explain less than half of these, and the others have no known cause. V, J and clone size are taken as reported in that table, and D and trimming were inferred from the DNA itself. This sample gives about 340,000 clones in total; roughly 9% of them show up just once. The ten largest account for 0.95% to 1.1% of the sample.

The sample is drawn from a study of beta chain features in type 1 diabetes listed by TCRdb under 2018. Broadly, across the study: Patients and healthy donors did not differ in mean age, gender distribution, total cell number or subset yield. A total of 90 million to 120 million sorted cells were examined across all samples, and a strong correlation was observed between cell number per subset and RNA yield. In the study, recently diagnosed type 1 diabetes patients and matched healthy donors were compared on the TCRB repertoires of their sorted circulating CD4+ T cell subsets. Whereas all 28 donors provided naive and central memory subsets, regulatory and stem cell-like memory subsets were isolated from just 8 patients and roughly 8 healthy donors.

The paper as a whole reports these results and caveats: Only small numbers of individuals were included in the HLA sub-analyses, which left unresolved whether HLA type had any influence on TCRB rearrangement. Because cDNA was sequenced instead of genomic DNA, highly expressing activated cells could be over-represented, though the groups showed no difference in activation or CD3 levels. PCR might favor shorter templates, but patient and control samples were amplified and corrected together, so any skew would affect both groups equally. In all four CD4+ subsets, TCRB CDR3 length was moderately but significantly shorter in type 1 diabetes patients. Patients with type 1 diabetes made fewer insertions and deleted more nucleotides at VDJ recombination sites, implying thymic rearrangement abnormalities. The naive, central memory and regulatory TCRB repertoires appeared to resemble one another more closely among patients than among healthy donors.

From each donor, a single peripheral blood sample of approximately 120 mL on average was drawn into heparinised tubes. Naive, central memory, regulatory and stem cell-like memory CD4+ T cells were sorted on a BD FACSAria II using a panel including CD45RO, CCR7, CD25, CD127, CD95 and CD27. Every sorted population had a purity above 98%. PBMCs were isolated right away by Lymphoprep density gradient centrifugation and were stained directly, without culture. Samples were stained and sorted in pairs, with one healthy donor and one patient per experiment, so that batch effects were minimized. The CDR3, from cysteine to phenylalanine, totals 14 residues. Only the CDR3 region is kept as DNA, spanning 42 bases read in frame from base 1. The germline V gene encodes CDR1 SGHTA and CDR2 FQGNSA. After removal of 2 bases from V and 4 bases from J, the junction retains 3 bases not matched to a gene.

The sample taken for sequencing was central memory CD4+ T cells from blood. The receptor chain draws on TRBV7-2 and TRBJ1-1; 8 bases in between match TRBD1. The sequence derives from a man aged 30 to 39 with type 1 diabetes. The bases are TGTGCCAGCAGCTTATCAGGGGGCGGCACTGAAGCTTTCTTT. The resulting protein is CASSLSGGGTEAFF.